Below, 17 T cell receptor gamma chains from the same sample are listed, as sequenced in a study of gamma delta lymphoproliferative disorders and STAT genes. TCRdb reanalysed the multiplex PCR reads with CATT. The sample carries 5,000 or so gamma-chain clones, around 8% recorded once. Genomic DNA from isolated PBMCs served as the sequencing template. The sample consisted of blood. The source is a human donor in good health.

About this clone itself: The DNA is left out, because the CDR3 cannot be placed on it with certainty; the CDR3 is given as TCRdb lists it. The V gene call is TRGV11, and the J gene call is absent. TRGV11 counts as an open reading frame of uncertain function. The CDR3 length equals 16 residues, ends included. CDR3 sequence reads: CTTVPAGLVEYYKKLF.

The sample holds many counts of this clone. The rearrangement links TRGV5 to TRGJ1 or TRGJ2. The J gene, not given by TCRdb, was assigned here from a germline match of the nucleotide sequence. Germline lookup yields CDR1 VINAFY and CDR2 YDVSNSKD. This CDR3 is 13 amino acids long. V shed 3 bases, J shed 3 bases, and the junction held 5 bases outside the gene matches. CDR3 loop: CATWDSGYYKKLF. CDR3 DNA: TGTGCCACCTGGGACTCTGGTTATTATAAGAAACTCTTT.

By sample share, this clone is medium-sized (0.01 to 0.1%). The chain links TRGV8 to TRGJ1 or TRGJ2. Matching the DNA to germline supplied the J gene, which TCRdb does not give. V lost 2 bases to trimming and J lost 5 bases; unmatched junction nucleotides: 3. The CDR3 runs 12 residues. CDR1 and CDR2 from the germline V gene are VENAVY and YDSYNSRV. CDR3 residues: CATWDNDYKKLF. The CDR3 DNA is TGTGCCACCTGGGATAACGATTATAAGAAACTCTTT.

By share, this clone counts as medium-sized. One end of the junction does not line up with germline, which may come from a read error. The gene calls are TRGV2 and TRGJP2. The J gene, left out of TCRdb, was set here by checking the DNA against germline. The CDR3 extends over 15 amino acids. Germline-derived CDR1 and CDR2 are EGSNGY and YDSYNSKV. CDR3 coding DNA: TGTGCCACCTGGGACGGGCATAGGAGTGATTGGATCAAGACGTTT. Its protein product is CATWDGHRSDWIKTF.

The sample holds many counts of this clone. Within the sample, other DNA sequences also encode this same CDR3. DNA for the CDR3: TGTGCCTTGTGGGAGGTAGATTATAAGAAACTCTTT. It specifies CALWEVDYKKLF. The V call is TRGV9, the J call TRGJ1 or TRGJ2. No J segment appears in TCRdb, so it was assigned here by matching the sequence to germline. The CDR3 sequence is 12 residues long. Germline values: CDR1 GITISATS, CDR2 ISYDGTV (reference sequence). The junction had 2 bases not matched to a gene; V was cut back by 1 base and J by 5 bases.

This clone is categorized as medium-sized. This same CDR3 is encoded by further DNA sequences in the sample. The CDR3 region is CATWDGPYYKKLF. In DNA, the CDR3 is TGTGCCACCTGGGACGGACCCTATTATAAGAAACTCTTT. The chain recombines TRGV2 with TRGJ1 or TRGJ2. No J gene is reported in TCRdb; it was inferred here by comparing the DNA with germline. CDR1 is EGSNGY and CDR2 is YDSYNSKV in the germline V gene. Trimming removed 1 base from V and 4 bases from J; junction bases left unmatched: 4. There are 13 residues in the CDR3.

This clone rates as medium-sized. The chain is built from TRGV8 and TRGJ1 or TRGJ2. Germline matching of the DNA provided the J gene here, since TCRdb leaves it blank. V was clipped by 2 bases and J by 7 bases; unmatched bases: 8. Germline V gene lookup returns CDR1 VENAVY and CDR2 YDSYNSRV. CDR3 length equals 13 residues. The CDR3 nucleotides read TGTGCCACCTGGGATATATCGGAGTATAAGAAACTCTTT. Translation: CATWDISEYKKLF.

Sample share makes this clone medium-sized. The chain links TRGV10 to TRGJP1. No J segment appears in TCRdb, so it was assigned here by matching the sequence to germline. TRGV10 is annotated as an ORF whose role is uncertain. V shed 7 bases, J shed 0 bases, and the junction held 3 bases outside the gene matches. CDR3 length equals 14 residues. CDR3 residues: CAAWSNTTGWFKIF. CDR3 DNA sequence: TGTGCTGCGTGGTCTAATACCACTGGTTGGTTCAAGATATTT.

By frequency in the sample, this clone is medium-sized (0.01 to 0.1%). The chain carries TRGV2 and TRGJP2. The J gene was missing in TCRdb and was found by matching the end of the DNA to germline. Germline CDR1 and CDR2: EGSNGY and YDSYNSKV. There are 15 residues in the CDR3. V lost 0 bases, J lost 5 bases, and 6 bases stayed unmatched. CDR3 nucleotides: TGTGCCACCTGGGACGGGCGTGAAAGTGATTGGATCAAGACGTTT. This codes for CATWDGRESDWIKTF.

This clone is termed medium-sized. The chain carries TRGV9 and TRGJP. Here the J gene came from matching the DNA to germline, since TCRdb omits it. From germline, CDR1 is GITISATS and CDR2 ISYDGTV (reference sequence). This CDR3 comprises 14 residues. The V gene end was trimmed by 0 bases and the J gene end by 12 bases; junction bases not matched to a gene: 2. DNA of the CDR3: TGTGCCTTGTGGGAGGTGCAGGGCAAAAAAATCAAGGTATTT. Translation gives CALWEVQGKKIKVF.

In its sample, this clone ranks as medium-sized. This rearrangement joins TRGV4 to TRGJ1 or TRGJ2. TCRdb lists no J gene, so it was determined here by aligning the DNA to germline. Germline V gene lookup returns CDR1 EGSTGY and CDR2 YDSYTSSV. V lost 2 bases and J lost 1; bases outside the gene matches: 2. The CDR3 consists of 13 residues. The CDR3 loop reads CATWDVNYYKKLF. The CDR3 bases are TGTGCCACCTGGGATGTCAATTATTATAAGAAACTCTTT.

This clone is labeled medium-sized. This chain joins TRGV8 and TRGJ1 or TRGJ2. In the absence of a J gene in TCRdb, the DNA was matched to germline to assign it here. Trimming took 5 bases from V and 12 from J; bases not matched to a gene: 13. In germline, CDR1 is VENAVY, CDR2 YDSYNSRV. CDR3 length: 12 amino acids. The CDR3 is CATWASLGAKLF. The DNA for the CDR3 is TGTGCCACCTGGGCCTCTCTAGGGGCGAAACTCTTT.

This clone was seen a few times. Germline is not matched at one junction end, which may reflect a read error. The V gene is TRGV8, the J gene TRGJP1. TCRdb lists no J gene, so it was determined here by aligning the DNA to germline. The CDR3 covers 17 residues. In germline, CDR1 is VENAVY, CDR2 YDSYNSRV. CDR3 protein: CATWDTRLNTTGWLKIF. The CDR3 nucleotides read TGTGCCACCTGGGATACTCGTCTGAATACCACTGGTTGGCTCAAGATATTT.

This clone has more than one count but fewer than ten. This chain uses TRGV5 with TRGJ1 or TRGJ2. The J gene was not available in TCRdb and was assigned here by matching the DNA to germline segments. The CDR3 is 16 amino acids. With 3 bases clipped from V and 1 base from J, the junction kept 12 bases outside the gene matches. Germline values: CDR1 VINAFY, CDR2 YDVSNSKD. CDR3 DNA: TGTGCCACCTGGGACCCCCGGGCATTAAATTATTATAAGAAACTCTTT. Protein product: CATWDPRALNYYKKLF.

A remark on this clone: Other DNA sequences of this sample code for an identical CDR3. The chain links TRGV8 to TRGJ1 or TRGJ2. TCRdb supplies no J gene; here it was assigned by aligning the nucleotide sequence to germline. The CDR3 length is 11 residues. CDR1 and CDR2 (germline): VENAVY, YDSYNSRV. V gave up 9 bases and J gave up 0 bases; unmatched junction bases: 2. CDR3 amino acids: CATGNYYKKLF. In DNA form, the CDR3 reads TGTGCCACCGGGAATTATTATAAGAAACTCTTT.

By sample share, this clone is medium-sized. The V gene is TRGV4, the J gene TRGJ1 or TRGJ2. TCRdb supplies no J gene; here it was assigned by aligning the nucleotide sequence to germline. Germline trimming cut 0 bases from V and 6 bases from J; bases unmatched to any gene: 8. The CDR3 covers 14 residues. The germline V gene has CDR1 EGSTGY and CDR2 YDSYTSSV. The CDR3 DNA sequence: TGTGCCACCTGGGATGGGCCGAGTACTTATAAGAAACTCTTT. This encodes CATWDGPSTYKKLF.

This clone is medium-sized (0.01 to 0.1%) in the sample. The chain links TRGV2 to TRGJP2. Matching the DNA to germline supplied the J gene, which TCRdb does not give. The CDR3 consists of 13 residues. CDR1 EGSNGY and CDR2 YDSYNSKV come from the germline V gene. V shed 5 bases and J 8 bases; nucleotides not matched to a gene: 8. As DNA, the CDR3 is TGTGCCACCTGGGGGTGGAGGGATTGGATCAAGACGTTT. The encoded protein is CATWGWRDWIKTF.